This T cell receptor (beta chain) is from a study of blood T cell repertoires in COVID-19. This table comes from immunoSEQ multiplex PCR, and its TCRdb copy is limited to in-frame clones, with some not included. The data hold some 150,000 clones, with approximately 80% observed a single time. This CDR3 contains 15 residues. V lost 2 bases, J lost 8 bases, and 19 bases lay in between. The germline CDR1 and CDR2 sequences are SGDLS and YYNGEE. This chain connects TRBV9 to TRBJ1-2; the D gene is possibly TRBD1 (5 bases). This clonotype originated in a man aged 45 to 65 who had recovered from COVID-19. The sequencing input was PBMCs or T cells enriched from blood (not recorded which). The DNA for the CDR3 is TGTGCCAGCAGCGTGGACACCGCACTGACTGTCGGCTACACCTTC. This codes for CASSVDTALTVGYTF.